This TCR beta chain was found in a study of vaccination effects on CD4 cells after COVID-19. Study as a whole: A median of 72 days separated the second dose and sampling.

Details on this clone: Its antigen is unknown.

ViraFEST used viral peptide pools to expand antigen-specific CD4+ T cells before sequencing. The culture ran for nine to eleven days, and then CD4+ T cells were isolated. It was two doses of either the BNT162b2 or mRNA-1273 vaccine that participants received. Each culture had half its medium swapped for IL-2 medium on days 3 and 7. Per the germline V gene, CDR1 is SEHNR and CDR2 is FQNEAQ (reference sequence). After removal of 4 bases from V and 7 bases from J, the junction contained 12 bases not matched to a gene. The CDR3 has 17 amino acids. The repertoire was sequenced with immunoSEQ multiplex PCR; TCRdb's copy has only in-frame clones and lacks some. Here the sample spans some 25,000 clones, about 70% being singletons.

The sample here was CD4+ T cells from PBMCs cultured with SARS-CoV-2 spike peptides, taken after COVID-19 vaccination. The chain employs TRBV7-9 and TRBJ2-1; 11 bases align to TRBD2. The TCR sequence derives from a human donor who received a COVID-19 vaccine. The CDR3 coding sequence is TGTGCCAGCAGCTCCAGACAACAAGTAGCGGGGGGGAATGAGCAGTTCTTC. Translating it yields CASSSRQQVAGGNEQFF.